These 30 T cell receptor beta chains came from one sample sequenced in a study of cytomegalovirus exposure and HLA in healthy donors. PCR employed 60 Vbeta and 13 Jbeta primers. Clones were read by immunoSEQ multiplex PCR, and TCRdb kept only the in-frame ones, dropping some. The sample holds some 90,000 clones, 81% seen once. The sample comprised PBMCs. The receptors here all came from a human donor in good health.

The chain is built from TRBV7-3 and TRBJ2-1, with D possibly being TRBD2 (7 bases). The CDR3 has 14 residues. V gave up 0 bases and J gave up 7 bases, with 10 bases separating them. The germline gives CDR1 SGHTA, CDR2 FQGTGA. CDR3 residues: CASSLTGGRNEQFF. The CDR3 DNA follows: TGTGCCAGCAGCTTAACCGGGGGGCGAAATGAGCAGTTCTTC.

This sequence joins TRBV5-4 and TRBJ1-2; weak D call: TRBD1 (5 bases). V dropped 0 bases and J dropped 8 bases, with 14 bases sitting between them. The CDR3 is made up of 14 amino acids. Looked up from germline, CDR1 is SGHNT and CDR2 is YYREEE (reference sequence). CDR3: CASSLARGGRGYTF. CDR3 DNA sequence: TGTGCCAGCAGCTTGGCAAGGGGAGGACGAGGCTACACCTTC.

This sequence joins TRBV7-9 and TRBJ1-1; 9 nucleotides align to TRBD1. The CDR3 has 13 residues. The germline V gene encodes CDR1 SEHNR and CDR2 FQNEAQ (reference sequence). Losses at the gene ends were 2 bases for V and 7 bases for J; bases not matched to a gene: 2. The CDR3 sequence: CASSLPGQGEAFF. The DNA for the CDR3 is TGTGCCAGCAGCTTACCGGGACAGGGTGAAGCTTTCTTT.

J is TRBJ2-4 and V is TRBV4-1; TRBD2 agrees at 8 bases. J lost 0 bases, V lost 3 bases, and 7 bases had no gene match. This CDR3 contains 17 residues. Germline CDR1 and CDR2: MGHRA and YSYEKL. CDR3 in amino acids: CASSHVAGGLAKNIQYF. The CDR3 nucleotides are TGCGCCAGCAGCCACGTTGCGGGGGGACTAGCCAAAAACATTCAGTACTTC.

The chain employs TRBV19 and TRBJ1-1, with 7 nucleotides matching TRBD1. Trimming removed 6 bases from V and 7 bases from J; junction bases left unmatched: 8. Germline CDR1 and CDR2: LNHDA and SQIVND (reference sequence). The CDR3 spans 13 residues. This CDR3 reads CASRGSRDSEAFF. Written as DNA, the CDR3 is TGTGCCAGTAGGGGGAGCCGGGACAGTGAAGCTTTCTTT. The whole variable domain, remainder taken from reference TRBV19 and TRBJ1-1, is DGGITQSPKYLFRKEGQNVTLSCEQNLNHDAMYWYRQDPGQGLRLIYYSQIVNDFQKGDIAEGYSVSREKKESFPLTVTSAQKNPTAFYLCASRGSRDSEAFFGQGTRLTVV.

The chain recombines TRBV4-3 with TRBJ2-7; TRBD2 might be the D (6 bases). Germline V lookup: CDR1 LGHNA, CDR2 YSLEER. The CDR3 extends over 15 amino acids. V was shortened by 0 bases and J by 4 bases, with 13 bases between the two germline ends. CDR3 bases: TGCGCCAGCAGCCAAGATAACTTGGGGGGTTACGAGCAGTACTTC. Protein: CASSQDNLGGYEQYF.

This clone was picked up a small number of times. The chain employs TRBV6-4 and TRBJ1-1; 8 bases agree with TRBD1. CDR3 length: 15 residues. Per germline, CDR1 MRHNA and CDR2 SNTAGT. The V gene end was trimmed by 2 bases and the J gene end by 5 bases; junction bases not matched to a gene: 7. CDR3 in DNA: TGTGCCAGCAGTGACGAGGCAGGGGGCCGGACTGAAGCTTTCTTT. This codes for CASSDEAGGRTEAFF.

This clone was observed once. The V and J genes are TRBV7-3 and TRBJ2-1; 9 bases align to TRBD2. Trimming took 5 bases from V and 1 from J; bases not matched to a gene: 6. Germline loops: CDR1 SGHTA, CDR2 FQGTGA. The CDR3 is made up of 16 amino acids. CDR3 region: CASSPRLAGSYNEQFF. For the CDR3, the DNA is TGTGCCAGCAGCCCTCGGCTAGCGGGATCCTACAATGAGCAGTTCTTC.

The chain uses TRBV7-3 and TRBJ1-1; 7 nucleotides agree with TRBD1. The V and J ends lost 4 bases and 7 bases, in that order; junction bases with no gene match: 6. The CDR3 covers 13 residues. Germline CDR1 SGHTA, CDR2 FQGTGA. This CDR3 reads CASSSGDSREAFF. DNA of the CDR3: TGTGCCAGCAGCTCGGGGGACAGTCGTGAAGCTTTCTTT.

The V gene is TRBV6-5, the J gene TRBJ1-5; D call uncertain. This CDR3 has 13 amino acids. V gave up 0 bases and J gave up 9 bases, with 9 bases separating them. Germline lookup yields CDR1 MNHEY and CDR2 SVGAGI. The CDR3 nucleotides read TGTGCCAGCAGTTACTCCCGGGGTTGGCCCCAGCATTTT. It yields the protein CASSYSRGWPQHF.

The J gene is TRBJ1-1, the V gene TRBV2; 8 bases fit TRBD1. The trim removed 6 bases at V and 1 base at J, leaving 7 bases unmatched. Germline CDR1 reads SNHLY; CDR2 reads FYNNEI. This CDR3 spans 15 amino acids. The CDR3 sequence is CASSNPGQENTEAFF. CDR3 nucleotides: TGTGCCAGCAGCAACCCGGGACAGGAGAACACTGAAGCTTTCTTT.

This sequence joins TRBV19 and TRBJ2-3, with D tentatively TRBD2 (5 bases). This CDR3 has 15 residues. V gave up 6 bases and J gave up 0 bases, with 13 bases separating them. Germline CDR1 LNHDA, CDR2 SQIVND (reference sequence). CDR3 in amino acids: CASSLLASSTDTQYF. CDR3 sequence (DNA): TGTGCCAGTAGCCTCCTAGCCTCTAGCACAGATACGCAGTATTTT.

This chain uses TRBV7-8 with TRBJ2-7; TRBD2 agrees at 12 bases. V lost 5 bases to trimming and J lost 3 bases; unmatched junction nucleotides: 8. The CDR3 length is 16 residues. Germline V gives CDR1 SGHVS, CDR2 FQNEAQ. The CDR3 coding sequence is TGTGCCAGCAGCCCTATTCTAGCGGGAGGGTACTACGAGCAGTACTTC. Amino acids: CASSPILAGGYYEQYF.

This clone appeared a few times. This rearrangement joins TRBV19 to TRBJ2-1, with 9 bases lining up with TRBD2. CDR1 LNHDA and CDR2 SQIVND come from the germline V gene (reference sequence). The CDR3 sequence is 15 residues long. Trimming took 1 base from V and 6 from J; bases not matched to a gene: 4. For the CDR3, the DNA is TGTGCCAGTAGTATAGGCGGGAGGGCCATCAATGAGCAGTTCTTC. Protein: CASSIGGRAINEQFF.

The chain joins TRBV9 to TRBJ2-1; 12 nucleotides match TRBD2. Germline V lookup: CDR1 SGDLS, CDR2 YYNGEE. After removal of 3 bases from V and 3 bases from J, the junction contained 1 base not matched to a gene. The CDR3 runs 15 residues. DNA of the CDR3: TGTGCCAGCAGCGCGACTAGCGGGGGCTACAATGAGCAGTTCTTC. This sequence encodes CASSATSGGYNEQFF.

The chain links TRBV5-1 to TRBJ2-3; 9 bases line up with TRBD2. Unmatched junction bases numbered 8, after V lost 4 bases and J lost 2 bases. CDR1 is SGHRS and CDR2 is YFSETQ in the germline V gene. There are 16 residues in the CDR3. DNA for the CDR3: TGCGCCAGCAGCCCCTTCGGACTAGCGCCCACAGATACGCAGTATTTT. Amino acid sequence: CASSPFGLAPTDTQYF.

This chain connects TRBV15 to TRBJ1-2, with D unresolved. The CDR3 contains 14 residues. Trimming took off 0 bases at V and 3 bases at J, with 8 bases between the two ends. CDR1 LNHNV and CDR2 YYDKDF come from the germline V gene (reference sequence). CDR3 amino acids: CATSRDLVDYGYTF. The CDR3 coding sequence is TGTGCCACCAGCAGAGATCTAGTGGACTATGGCTACACCTTC.

V usage is TRBV25-1 and J usage is TRBJ1-2, with 12 bases matching TRBD1. In germline, CDR1 is MGHDK, CDR2 SYGVNS. The CDR3 spans 16 residues. Trimming removed 7 bases from V and 8 bases from J; junction bases left unmatched: 14. Here the CDR3 reads CASTGAGTGGNWGYTF. The CDR3 DNA reads as TGTGCCAGCACCGGAGCCGGGACAGGGGGCAATTGGGGCTACACCTTC.

V usage is TRBV29-1 and J usage is TRBJ2-5, with a possible D match to TRBD2 (5 bases). Trimming took off 8 bases at V and 5 bases at J, with 12 bases between the two ends. From germline, CDR1 is SQVTM and CDR2 ANQGSEA. CDR3 length: 11 residues. CDR3 nucleotide sequence: TGCAGCCACCAACTAGTTGAGACCCAGTACTTC. Translated: CSHQLVETQYF.

J is TRBJ2-1 and V is TRBV11-2; 12 positions agree with TRBD2. CDR3 length: 15 residues. Germline V gene data show CDR1 as SGHAT and CDR2 as FQNNGV. Unmatched junction bases numbered 3, after V lost 5 bases and J lost 4 bases. CDR3: CASSLAGGRYNEQFF. The CDR3 region has the DNA TGTGCCAGCAGCCTAGCGGGAGGGAGGTACAATGAGCAGTTCTTC.

The chain uses TRBV7-3 and TRBJ2-3, with D maybe TRBD2 (5 bases). Trimming removed 5 bases at V and 4 bases at J, with 16 bases between. The CDR3 has 15 amino acids. The germline CDR1 and CDR2 sequences are SGHTA and FQGTGA. Here the CDR3 reads CASSPGSERADTQYF. The CDR3 DNA reads as TGTGCCAGCAGCCCGGGGTCGGAGAGAGCAGATACGCAGTATTTT.

V is TRBV27 and J is TRBJ2-7, with a tentative D call TRBD2 (5 bases). Trimming removed 3 bases from V and 6 bases from J, with 9 bases in between. The germline V gene encodes CDR1 MNHEY and CDR2 SMNVEV (reference sequence). The CDR3 covers 12 residues. The CDR3 DNA reads as TGTGCCAGCAGTTTGGGCGGAGGCGAGCAGTACTTC. This gives the protein CASSLGGGEQYF.

The chain is built from TRBV15 and TRBJ2-1, with TRBD2 matching 7 bases. Germline trimming cut 0 bases from V and 4 bases from J; bases unmatched to any gene: 15. Germline-derived CDR1 and CDR2 are LNHNV and YYDKDF (reference sequence). CDR3 length: 19 residues. The DNA of the CDR3 is TGTGCCACCAGCAGAGATCGGGGGGTAGCAGGGCCTGGGTACAATGAGCAGTTCTTC. It encodes CATSRDRGVAGPGYNEQFF.

This chain uses TRBV7-9 with TRBJ2-1, with a weak D call TRBD1 (6 bases). The CDR3 runs 15 residues. The V end was cut by 3 bases, the J end by 6 bases, with 15 bases between. CDR1 is SEHNR, CDR2 FQNEAQ, per germline (reference sequence). This CDR3 reads CASSFAQGSGNEQFF. CDR3 in DNA: TGTGCCAGCAGCTTCGCCCAGGGGTCAGGCAATGAGCAGTTCTTC.

The chain joins TRBV6-1 to TRBJ2-7, with D maybe TRBD1 (6 bases). Trimming left V 2 bases short and J 3 bases short, with 11 bases between. Per germline, CDR1 MNHNS and CDR2 SASEGT. The CDR3 has 14 residues. CDR3 loop: CASSELGTNYEQYF. Here the CDR3 DNA reads TGTGCCAGCAGTGAACTAGGGACAAACTACGAGCAGTACTTC.

This clone was detected a few times. The chain carries TRBV19 and TRBJ2-1, with 8 nucleotides matching TRBD1. Trimming at V came to 5 bases and at J to 9 bases, leaving 12 bases not matched to a gene. CDR1 and CDR2 from the germline V gene are LNHDA and SQIVND (reference sequence). The CDR3 runs to 15 residues. CDR3 amino acids: CASSPQTGAWGEQFF. The CDR3 DNA follows: TGTGCCAGTAGTCCCCAGACAGGGGCATGGGGTGAGCAGTTCTTC.

The gene calls are TRBV4-3 and TRBJ2-7; D gene ambiguous. Germline V CDR1 and CDR2: LGHNA, YSLEER. V shed 0 bases and J shed 3 bases, with 6 bases lying between them. The CDR3 is 13 residues long. This chain's CDR3 is CASSQDGRYEQYF. As DNA, the CDR3 is TGCGCCAGCAGCCAAGATGGGCGCTACGAGCAGTACTTC.

CDR3 sequence reads: CASSIGGSAGYGYTF. CDR3 nucleotides: TGTGCCAGCAGCATTGGAGGGTCCGCGGGCTATGGCTACACCTTC. The J gene is TRBJ1-2, the V gene TRBV11-2; unclear D gene. Germline V gene lookup returns CDR1 SGHAT and CDR2 FQNNGV. The V and J ends lost 5 bases and 4 bases respectively, with 17 bases between them. This CDR3 has 15 residues.

The J gene is TRBJ1-4, the V gene TRBV7-9; TRBD1 agrees at 10 bases. Trimming took 5 bases from V and 8 from J; bases not matched to a gene: 8. The CDR3 length is 15 residues. Germline V gene sequence: CDR1 SEHNR, CDR2 FQNEAQ (reference sequence). The CDR3 reads CASSPGTGVEEKLFF. The CDR3, as DNA: TGTGCCAGCAGCCCCGGGACAGGGGTTGAGGAAAAACTGTTTTTT. The full variable domain, completed using reference TRBV7-9 and TRBJ1-4, is DTGVSQNPRHKITKRGQNVTFRCDPISEHNRLYWYRQTLGQGPEFLTYFQNEAQLEKSRLLSDRFSAERPKGSFSTLEIQRTEQGDSAMYLCASSPGTGVEEKLFFGSGTQLSVL.

This rearrangement joins TRBV29-1 to TRBJ1-1, with D unclear. Trimming stripped 0 bases from V and 1 base from J, with 12 bases between. Looked up from germline, CDR1 is SQVTM and CDR2 is ANQGSEA. The CDR3 contains 15 residues. The CDR3 bases are TGCAGCGTTGAAGATGGCCCCTGGCAGAACACTGAAGCTTTCTTT. Its protein is CSVEDGPWQNTEAFF.